These 16 T cell receptor beta chains originate from one sample sequenced in a study of blood T cell repertoires in COVID-19. Sequenced by immunoSEQ multiplex PCR; TCRdb stores in-frame clones only, minus some. In the table there are about 20,000 clones, around 84% of which are singletons. The sequenced material came from peripheral blood. These receptors were obtained from a human donor with active COVID-19. The donor label of this sample is uncertain.

The gene calls are TRBV28 and TRBJ2-3; D is perhaps TRBD2 (5 bases). Germline V gene lookup returns CDR1 MDHEN and CDR2 SYDVKM. Trimming removed 10 bases from V and 4 bases from J, with 9 bases in between. This CDR3 is built from 11 residues. DNA of the CDR3: TGTGCCACCACGAGGGCAGATACGCAGTATTTT. This translates into CATTRADTQYF. The entire variable domain, with the rest obtained from reference TRBV28 and TRBJ2-3, is as follows: DVKVTQSSRYLVKRTGEKVFLECVQDMDHENMFWYRQDPGLGLRLIYFSYDVKMKEKGDIPEGYSVSREKKERFSLILESASTNQTSMYLCATTRADTQYFGPGTRLTVL.

The chain recombines TRBV30 with TRBJ2-7; 8 nucleotides agree with TRBD1. V shed 5 bases, J shed 5 bases, and the junction held 11 bases outside the gene matches. CDR3 length: 14 amino acids. CDR1 is GTSNPN, CDR2 SVGIG, per germline (reference sequence). CDR3 residues: CAWLRTGSQNEQYF. CDR3 nucleotides: TGTGCCTGGTTACGGACAGGGTCTCAGAACGAGCAGTACTTC.

This clone ranks as medium-sized. The chain is built from TRBV6-5 and TRBJ1-1; tentatively, D is TRBD1 (6 bases). This CDR3 is 14 amino acids long. Germline V gene data show CDR1 as MNHEY and CDR2 as SVGAGI. The V end lost 2 bases, the J end lost 2 bases, and 9 bases lay between the germline ends. CDR3 nucleotides: TGTGCCAGCAGTTACATGACAGGAAACACTGAAGCTTTCTTT. Protein sequence: CASSYMTGNTEAFF.

J is TRBJ2-3 and V is TRBV6-5, with 8 bases aligning to TRBD2. Per the germline V gene, CDR1 is MNHEY and CDR2 is SVGAGI. The CDR3 is 15 residues long. With V trimmed by 2 bases and J by 2 bases, 3 bases remained unmatched. CDR3 nucleotides: TGTGCCAGCAGTTACAAGCGGGGGACCACAGATACGCAGTATTTT. Its translation is CASSYKRGTTDTQYF.

V is TRBV28 and J is TRBJ1-5; D ambiguous. The germline V gene has CDR1 MDHEN and CDR2 SYDVKM. Trimming pared 6 bases from V and 1 base from J, leaving 16 bases between. The length of the CDR3 is 16 residues. CDR3 residues: CASRRTLGWSNQPQHF. The CDR3 DNA is TGTGCCAGCAGAAGGACTCTCGGTTGGAGCAATCAGCCCCAGCATTTT.

The chain recombines TRBV11-3 with TRBJ1-1, with 7 bases identical to TRBD1. Trimming took 6 bases from V and 1 from J; bases not matched to a gene: 2. The length of the CDR3 is 13 residues. Germline V CDR1 and CDR2: SGHNT, YENEEA. CDR3 nucleotide sequence: TGTGCCAGCAGGACAGGGAGGAACACTGAAGCTTTCTTT. This translates into CASRTGRNTEAFF.

In its sample, this clone was seen a few times. The chain recombines TRBV27 with TRBJ2-3, with no clear D. Germline assignment: CDR1 MNHEY and CDR2 SMNVEV (reference sequence). CDR3 length: 12 amino acids. Trimming stripped 2 bases from V and 9 bases from J, with 9 bases between. CDR3 protein: CASSLSPPTQYF. The CDR3 nucleotides read TGTGCCAGCAGTTTAAGCCCTCCCACGCAGTATTTT.

The gene calls are TRBV6-5 and TRBJ2-3, with 11 bases aligning to TRBD2. CDR3 length: 16 residues. The ends lost 2 bases at V and 4 bases at J; junction bases unmatched: 5. Germline V CDR1 and CDR2: MNHEY, SVGAGI. The chain's CDR3 is CASSYRLAGGSDTQYF. CDR3 coding DNA: TGTGCCAGCAGTTACAGGCTAGCGGGGGGTTCAGATACGCAGTATTTT.

The rearrangement links TRBV6-1 to TRBJ1-2; TRBD1 matches 9 bases. Germline V gives CDR1 MNHNS, CDR2 SASEGT. The V and J ends lost 0 bases and 8 bases, in that order; junction bases with no gene match: 4. This CDR3 spans 14 amino acids. The DNA for the CDR3 is TGTGCCAGCAGTGAAGCGGGACAGGGTCCCGGCTACACCTTC. Translation gives CASSEAGQGPGYTF.

The chain employs TRBV27 and TRBJ1-5, with D perhaps matching TRBD1 (6 bases). In germline, CDR1 is MNHEY, CDR2 SMNVEV (reference sequence). The length of the CDR3 is 14 residues. V shed 6 bases and J shed 5 bases, with 14 bases lying between them. The CDR3 reads CASRTGLGDQPQHF. CDR3 nucleotides: TGTGCCAGCAGAACAGGGTTAGGGGATCAGCCCCAGCATTTT.

This clone has only a few counts. The V call is TRBV2, the J call TRBJ1-5; D is uncertain. The germline V and J ends were trimmed by 2 bases and 4 bases, with 15 bases remaining between them. The CDR3 runs 16 residues. Germline V gene lookup returns CDR1 SNHLY and CDR2 FYNNEI. Here the CDR3 DNA reads TGTGCCAGCAGTGAATCGTCTGGGTGGGAGAATCAGCCCCAGCATTTT. Its translation is CASSESSGWENQPQHF.

This rearrangement joins TRBV4-1 to TRBJ2-7, with 9 bases matching TRBD1. V was clipped by 4 bases and J by 3 bases; unmatched bases: 7. The CDR3 has 15 amino acids. Germline values: CDR1 MGHRA, CDR2 YSYEKL. CDR3 protein: CASSLPGQGGYEQYF. DNA for the CDR3: TGCGCCAGCAGCCTGCCGGGACAGGGTGGCTACGAGCAGTACTTC.

The genes are TRBV9 and TRBJ1-2; D is unclear. Germline V gene sequence: CDR1 SGDLS, CDR2 YYNGEE. CDR3 size: 15 residues. The germline V and J ends were trimmed by 0 bases and 0 bases, with 9 bases remaining between them. Here the CDR3 reads CASSVGQGTNYGYTF. CDR3 in DNA: TGTGCCAGCAGCGTAGGACAAGGAACTAACTATGGCTACACCTTC.

The V and J genes are TRBV5-1 and TRBJ1-2; D ambiguous. Deletions cut 0 bases from V and 2 bases from J, with 8 bases between. The CDR3 is 14 residues long. Per germline, CDR1 SGHRS and CDR2 YFSETQ. The CDR3 sequence is CASSLGTGNYGYTF. Written as DNA, the CDR3 is TGCGCCAGCAGCTTGGGGACGGGGAACTATGGCTACACCTTC.

This rearrangement joins TRBV29-1 to TRBJ2-5; 7 positions agree with TRBD2. The V gene end was trimmed by 6 bases and the J gene end by 2 bases; junction bases not matched to a gene: 18. Germline V gene sequence: CDR1 SQVTM, CDR2 ANQGSEA. The CDR3 spans 17 residues. The CDR3 loop is CSVCRYEAGVIQETQYF. Written as DNA, the CDR3 is TGCAGCGTATGCCGTTACGAGGCGGGAGTTATTCAAGAGACCCAGTACTTC.

The V and J genes are TRBV7-8 and TRBJ2-7; 7 nucleotides agree with TRBD1. V lost 1 base, J lost 2 bases, and 2 bases stayed unmatched. The CDR3 has 14 amino acids. Germline V gene data show CDR1 as SGHVS and CDR2 as FQNEAQ. CDR3 protein: CASSLVGTAYEQYF. The DNA for the CDR3 is TGTGCCAGCAGCTTAGTGGGGACAGCCTACGAGCAGTACTTC.